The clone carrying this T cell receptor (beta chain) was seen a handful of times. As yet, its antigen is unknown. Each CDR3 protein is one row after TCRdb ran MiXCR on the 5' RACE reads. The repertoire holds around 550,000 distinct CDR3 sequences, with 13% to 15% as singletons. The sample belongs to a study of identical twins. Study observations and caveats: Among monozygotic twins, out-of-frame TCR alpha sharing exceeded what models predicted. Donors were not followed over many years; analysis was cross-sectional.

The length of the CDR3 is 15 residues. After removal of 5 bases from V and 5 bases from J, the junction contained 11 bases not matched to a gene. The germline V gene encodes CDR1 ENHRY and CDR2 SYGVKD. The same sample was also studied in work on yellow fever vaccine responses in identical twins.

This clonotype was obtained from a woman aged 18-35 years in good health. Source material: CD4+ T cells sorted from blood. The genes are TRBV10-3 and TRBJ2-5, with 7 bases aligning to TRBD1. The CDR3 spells CAISRGQMVGETQYF. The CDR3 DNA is TGTGCCATCAGTCGGGGACAGATGGTAGGGGAGACCCAGTACTTC.